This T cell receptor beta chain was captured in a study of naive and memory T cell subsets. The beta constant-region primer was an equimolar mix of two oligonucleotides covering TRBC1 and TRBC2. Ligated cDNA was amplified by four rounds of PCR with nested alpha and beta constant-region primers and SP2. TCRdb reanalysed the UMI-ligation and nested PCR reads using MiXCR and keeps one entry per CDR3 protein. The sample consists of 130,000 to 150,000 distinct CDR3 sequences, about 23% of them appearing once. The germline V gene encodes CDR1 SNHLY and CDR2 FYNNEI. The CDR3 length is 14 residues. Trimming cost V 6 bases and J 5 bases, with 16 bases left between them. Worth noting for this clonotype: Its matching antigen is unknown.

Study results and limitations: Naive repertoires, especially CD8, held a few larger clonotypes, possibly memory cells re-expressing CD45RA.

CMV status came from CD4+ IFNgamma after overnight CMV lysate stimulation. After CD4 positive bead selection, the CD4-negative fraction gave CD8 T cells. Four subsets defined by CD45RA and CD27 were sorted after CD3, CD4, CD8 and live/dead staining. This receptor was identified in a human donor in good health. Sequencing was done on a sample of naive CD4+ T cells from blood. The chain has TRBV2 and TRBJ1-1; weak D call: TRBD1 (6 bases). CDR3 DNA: TGTGCCAGCAGGAACGTACAGGGACGGACTGAAGCTTTCTTT. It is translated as CASRNVQGRTEAFF.